The 17 T cell receptor beta chains below all came from one sample that was sequenced in a study of blood T cell repertoires in COVID-19. Using immunoSEQ multiplex PCR, the repertoire was profiled, and TCRdb retains in-frame clones only, with some absent. This sample yields a few hundred thousand clones, of which about 90% are seen a single time; about 1.2% belongs to the top ten. The sequenced material came from PBMCs or T cells enriched from blood (not recorded which). These receptors all come from a human donor in a cohort exposed to, infected with or recovered from COVID-19 (not recorded which). The donor label of this sample is uncertain.

This chain joins TRBV5-6 and TRBJ2-1; possible D gene TRBD2, 6 bases. V was clipped by 0 bases and J by 7 bases, with 11 bases between them. CDR1 is SGHDT and CDR2 is YYEEEE in the germline V gene. The CDR3 length is 14 residues. CDR3 coding DNA: TGTGCCAGCAGCTTGGCCATGGAGGGGAATGAGCAGTTCTTC. Translating it yields CASSLAMEGNEQFF.

This clone has just one count. V usage is TRBV10-2 and J usage is TRBJ1-1; D uncertain. The ends were cut back, 0 bases at V and 1 base at J, with 9 bases in the middle. Germline V gives CDR1 WSHSY, CDR2 SAAADI. CDR3 size: 15 residues. The CDR3 protein is CASSESGLGNTEAFF. In nucleotides, the CDR3 is TGCGCCAGCAGTGAGTCTGGACTGGGGAACACTGAAGCTTTCTTT.

CDR3: CAISGRGHTMNTEAFF. The DNA for the CDR3 is TGTGCCATCAGTGGACGTGGACATACCATGAACACTGAAGCTTTCTTT. The genes are TRBV10-3 and TRBJ1-1, with a possible D match to TRBD1 (5 bases). The V end lost 4 bases, the J end lost 0 bases, and 15 bases lay between the germline ends. This CDR3 contains 16 residues. CDR1 ENHRY and CDR2 SYGVKD come from the germline V gene.

In its sample, this clone was seen once. The gene calls are TRBV19 and TRBJ2-5; TRBD1 might be the D (5 bases). This CDR3 region has 12 residues. Germline V lookup: CDR1 LNHDA, CDR2 SQIVND (reference sequence). Trimming shortened V by 10 bases and J by 2 bases, and 11 bases separated the two germline ends. In DNA form, the CDR3 reads TGTGCCACCAGTAGGGGTCAAGAGACCCAGTACTTC. Translated, it gives CATSRGQETQYF.

V gene TRBV11-2 combines with J gene TRBJ1-6; tentative D call: TRBD1 (6 bases). CDR1 and CDR2 (germline): SGHAT, FQNNGV. The CDR3 is 17 residues long. The ends were cut back, 0 bases at V and 14 bases at J, with 23 bases in the middle. Here the CDR3 DNA reads TGTGCCAGCAGCTTAGAATTGGATCCAGGGACACTTACCACCCTCCACTTT. Protein product: CASSLELDPGTLTTLHF.

This chain links TRBV7-3 with TRBJ2-3; TRBD1 might be the D (5 bases). Germline CDR1 reads SGHTA; CDR2 reads FQGTGA. The CDR3 spans 14 residues. The ends were cut back, 5 bases at V and 0 bases at J, with 9 bases in the middle. The CDR3 here is CASSGSGSTDTQYF. In DNA, the CDR3 is TGTGCCAGCAGCGGGTCAGGGAGCACAGATACGCAGTATTTT.

The chain recombines TRBV27 with TRBJ2-3; 10 positions agree with TRBD2. Looked up from germline, CDR1 is MNHEY and CDR2 is SMNVEV (reference sequence). The CDR3 sequence is 16 residues long. The V and J ends lost 5 bases and 4 bases, in that order; junction bases with no gene match: 9. The CDR3 DNA reads as TGTGCCAGCAGTACTCAGCGGGGGGGACTATCAGATACGCAGTATTTT. Translated, it gives CASSTQRGGLSDTQYF.

The chain links TRBV9 to TRBJ1-2; the D gene is possibly TRBD1 (5 bases). The CDR3 runs to 15 residues. Germline V gives CDR1 SGDLS, CDR2 YYNGEE. Trimming removed 0 bases from V and 5 bases from J, with 14 bases in between. CDR3 DNA sequence: TGTGCCAGCAGCGTAGAAGGAACAGGCCGGTATGGCTACACCTTC. This codes for CASSVEGTGRYGYTF.

V usage is TRBV9 and J usage is TRBJ1-2; the D gene is possibly TRBD1 (5 bases). This CDR3 is built from 15 residues. V was trimmed by 2 bases and J by 2 bases, leaving 13 bases between them. Per germline, CDR1 SGDLS and CDR2 YYNGEE. The CDR3 sequence: CASSVGVGGNYGYTF. In nucleotides, the CDR3 is TGTGCCAGCAGCGTCGGGGTCGGGGGAAACTATGGCTACACCTTC.

This chain joins TRBV4-2 and TRBJ2-1; 9 bases map to TRBD2. Trimming took 4 bases from V and 5 from J; bases not matched to a gene: 21. This CDR3 comprises 20 residues. Germline V CDR1 and CDR2: LGHNA, YNFKEQ. The CDR3 sequence: CASSPVSTTSGTTPHNEQFF. The CDR3 bases are TGTGCCAGCAGCCCAGTTTCGACGACTAGCGGTACTACCCCCCACAATGAGCAGTTCTTC.

This clone was counted a single time. This chain joins TRBV5-4 and TRBJ2-5; D not certain. Germline V CDR1 and CDR2: SGHNT, YYREEE (reference sequence). This CDR3 region has 14 residues. V was shortened by 1 base and J by 0 bases, with 7 bases between the two germline ends. The CDR3 region is CASSLSHYQETQYF. The CDR3 DNA reads as TGTGCCAGCAGCTTGAGCCACTACCAAGAGACCCAGTACTTC.

In nucleotides, the CDR3 is TGTGCCAGCCGCGCCGCGCGGAGGGACTATGGCTACACCTTC. Amino acid sequence: CASRAARRDYGYTF. The chain combines TRBV2 with TRBJ1-2, with no clear D. In germline, CDR1 is SNHLY, CDR2 FYNNEI. The CDR3 is made up of 14 amino acids. V was pared by 8 bases and J by 3 bases, with 16 bases between. Based on the CDR3 plus reference TRBV2 and TRBJ1-2, the full variable domain is EPEVTQTPSHQVTQMGQEVILRCVPISNHLYFYWYRQILGQKVEFLVSFYNNEISEKSEIFDDQFSVERPDGSNFTLKIRSTKLEDSAMYFCASRAARRDYGYTFGSGTRLTVV.

This clone has a single count. The CDR3 loop is CSVEEQGADGYTF. The CDR3 DNA is TGCAGCGTTGAAGAGCAGGGGGCGGATGGCTACACCTTC. This chain joins TRBV29-1 and TRBJ1-2; 8 positions agree with TRBD1. Germline trimming cut 0 bases from V and 6 bases from J; bases unmatched to any gene: 3. The CDR3 has 13 amino acids. Germline CDR1 reads SQVTM; CDR2 reads ANQGSEA.

The rearrangement links TRBV9 to TRBJ2-2, with D unresolved. This CDR3 is 14 amino acids long. Trimming removed 3 bases at V and 7 bases at J, with 13 bases between. Germline V gene data show CDR1 as SGDLS and CDR2 as YYNGEE. DNA for the CDR3: TGTGCCAGCAGCGGCGGCTCTTGGAACGGGGAGCTGTTTTTT. It yields the protein CASSGGSWNGELFF.

The chain employs TRBV18 and TRBJ1-3; D gene ambiguous. This CDR3 comprises 16 residues. CDR1 is KGHSH and CDR2 is LQKENI in the germline V gene. V gave up 3 bases and J gave up 0 bases, with 12 bases separating them. The CDR3 region has the DNA TGTGCCAGCTCACCGGTGGCAGGAAACTCTGGAAACACCATATATTTT. Encoded protein: CASSPVAGNSGNTIYF.

The chain employs TRBV13 and TRBJ2-3, with TRBD1 identical over 8 bases. CDR3 size: 16 residues. Trimming at V came to 5 bases and at J to 4 bases, leaving 11 bases not matched to a gene. The germline gives CDR1 PRHDT, CDR2 FYEKMQ (reference sequence). The CDR3 protein is CASSPTPFRGPDTQYF. The CDR3 DNA sequence: TGTGCCAGCAGCCCAACCCCTTTCAGGGGGCCAGATACGCAGTATTTT.

V usage is TRBV5-1 and J usage is TRBJ2-7, with D tentatively TRBD1 (6 bases). The germline V and J ends were trimmed by 4 bases and 7 bases, with 24 bases remaining between them. CDR3 length: 16 residues. CDR1 SGHRS and CDR2 YFSETQ come from the germline V gene. CDR3 amino acids: CASSMGQTGPLQEQYF. CDR3 bases: TGCGCCAGCAGCATGGGTCAGACAGGTCCTCTCCAGGAGCAGTACTTC.